A selection of T cell receptor beta chains follows, all from one sample in a study of regulatory T cells in long-lasting Graves disease. Using its own MiXCR run on the multiplex PCR reads, TCRdb lists one record per CDR3 protein. The table includes more than 350,000 distinct CDR3 sequences, 15% detected once. The same data also contributed to another study, on T cells in Graves' hyperthyroidism and ophthalmopathy.

The material sequenced was peripheral blood mononuclear cells (PBMCs), taken at new diagnosis, from a patient treated with antithyroid drugs. Receptors originate from a woman between 25 and 40 years old with Graves disease. The CDR3 runs from the conserved cysteine through the conserved F or W. Fields, in order: CDR3 protein, D gene, V gene, J gene. A D gene is named only where the DNA matches it firmly.

CASSPRQSKSVEKLFF	.	TRBV12-3/TRBV12-4	TRBJ1-4
CASRPGLAGEETQYF	TRBD2	TRBV12-3/TRBV12-4	TRBJ2-5
CASTPAGQGTFGTQYF	TRBD1	TRBV12-3/TRBV12-4	TRBJ2-5
CASSHLDNEQFF	.	TRBV4-1	TRBJ2-1
CASSLPSGSGETQYF	TRBD2	TRBV28	TRBJ2-5
CASSIDPLLGEPFSYNEQFF	.	TRBV19	TRBJ2-1
CASSPGERRYNEQFF	.	TRBV3-1	TRBJ2-1
CASRWIGANTEAFF	.	TRBV28	TRBJ1-1
CASSREHREMPGELFF	.	TRBV12-3/TRBV12-4	TRBJ2-2
CASSSPPMNTEAFF	.	TRBV28	TRBJ1-1
CASSPLGRMNTEAFF	.	TRBV3-1	TRBJ1-1
CSASEMGLAGFYNEQFF	TRBD2	TRBV20-1	TRBJ2-1
CASRDNSESSYEQYF	.	TRBV11-2	TRBJ2-7
CASSLYRGNEKLFF	.	TRBV27	TRBJ1-4
CASSSGQGFVETQYF	TRBD1	TRBV19	TRBJ2-5
CASSLDSRTSGSTYNEQFF	TRBD2	TRBV11-3	TRBJ2-1
CATSTPGTSGSIHEQFF	TRBD2	TRBV15	TRBJ2-1
CASSLGLAGRDTQYF	TRBD2	TRBV7-8	TRBJ2-3
CASSSPQTSLTDTQYF	.	TRBV7-9	TRBJ2-3
CASSPRPSTNEKLFF	.	TRBV11-2	TRBJ1-4
CASSKREVYEQYF	TRBD2	TRBV7-9	TRBJ2-7
CASSLGTGKGDTQYF	.	TRBV5-1	TRBJ2-3